This T cell receptor (beta chain) was identified in a study of OX40 agonist ivuxolimab in advanced cancers. Clones were read by immunoSEQ multiplex PCR, and TCRdb kept only the in-frame ones, dropping some. The sample lists roughly 40,000 clones, around 92% occurring once. Whole-study results and caveats: Among the least clonally expanded were partial responders at 0.1-3.0 mg/kg.

Note on this clone: The antigen is not known.

This CDR3 region has 17 residues. Trimming shortened V by 3 bases and J by 0 bases, and 16 bases separated the two germline ends. This sequence was found in an adult with an advanced solid tumor such as melanoma, head and neck, liver or kidney cancer. The chain employs TRBV5-3 and TRBJ1-3; D perhaps matches TRBD1 (5 bases). TRBV5-3 is recorded as an ORF, its role being uncertain. The material sequenced was CD4+ or CD8+ T cells sorted from blood, taken in a trial of the OX40 agonist ivuxolimab. The CDR3 sequence: CARSWAEDISSGNTIYF. The CDR3 region has the DNA TGTGCCAGAAGCTGGGCCGAGGACATTAGCTCTGGAAACACCATATATTTT.